This TCR beta chain was captured by sequencing in a study of control samples from healthy donors and cancer patients. This clone is a singleton in its sample. Data came from immunoSEQ multiplex PCR; TCRdb stores just in-frame clones and leaves some out. Altogether over 80,000 clones are present, roughly 78% being singletons, with the ten largest covering 2% to 2.5%. Trimming took 8 bases from V and 3 from J, leaving 14 bases between them. Germline CDR1 reads MNHEY; CDR2 reads SVGAGI. This CDR3 contains 14 residues. The TCR originated in a man aged 55 to 69 in good health. The specimen sequenced was blood. This rearrangement joins TRBV6-5 to TRBJ1-5; a weak D match, TRBD1 (6 bases). The CDR3 sequence is CASAHGTHNQPQHF. CDR3 DNA: TGTGCCAGCGCCCACGGGACACACAATCAGCCCCAGCATTTT.